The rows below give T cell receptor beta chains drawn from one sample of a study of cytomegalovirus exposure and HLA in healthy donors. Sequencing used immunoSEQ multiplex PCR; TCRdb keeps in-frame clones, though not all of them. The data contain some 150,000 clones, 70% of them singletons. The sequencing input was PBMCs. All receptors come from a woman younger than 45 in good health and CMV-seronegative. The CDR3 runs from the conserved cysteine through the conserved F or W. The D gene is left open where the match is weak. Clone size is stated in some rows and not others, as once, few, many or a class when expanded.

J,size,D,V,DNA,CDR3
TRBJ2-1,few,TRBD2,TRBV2,TGTGCCAGCGCGATTAGCGGGAGCTTCTACAATGAGCAGTTCTTC,CASAISGSFYNEQFF
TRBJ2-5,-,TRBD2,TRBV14,TGTGCCAGCAGCCAAATCGGGTTAGCGGGGGAGACCCAGTACTTC,CASSQIGLAGETQYF
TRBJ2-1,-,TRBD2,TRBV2,TGTGCCAGCAGTGAGGGTAGCGGGGGCCTCAATGAGCAGTTCTTC,CASSEGSGGLNEQFF
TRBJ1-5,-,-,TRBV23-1,TGCGCCAGCAGTCAATCGGAGCATCACAATCAGCCCCAGCATTTT,CASSQSEHHNQPQHF
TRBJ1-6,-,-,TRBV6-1,TGTGCCAGCATGGAGGCATCACCCCTCCACTTT,CASMEASPLHF
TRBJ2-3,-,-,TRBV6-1,TGTGCCAGCAGTGAAGCTTGGGGGCGCACAGATACGCAGTATTTT,CASSEAWGRTDTQYF
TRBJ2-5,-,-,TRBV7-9,TGTGCCAGCAGCCCGGAAACCGGGACTCGTTTAGAGACCCAGTACTTC,CASSPETGTRLETQYF
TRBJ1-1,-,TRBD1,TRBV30,TGTGCCTGGAAACAGGGGGCTGGGAACACTGAAGCTTTCTTT,CAWKQGAGNTEAFF
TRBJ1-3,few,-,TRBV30,TGTGCCTGGAGTGTGTCCGGGAGAAACACCATATATTTT,CAWSVSGRNTIYF
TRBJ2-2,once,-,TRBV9,TGTGCCAGCAGCGTAGGCGGCAGGGGCGGGGAGCTGTTTTTT,CASSVGGRGGELFF
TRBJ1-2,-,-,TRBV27,TGTGCCAGCAGCTTACAGGGTGGCCATGGCTACACCTTC,CASSLQGGHGYTF
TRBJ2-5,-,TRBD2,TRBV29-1,TGCAGCGTTGTTTGGGGGACTAGCGGGAGAGAAGGGACCCAGTACTTC,CSVVWGTSGREGTQYF
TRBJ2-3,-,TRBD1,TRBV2,TGTGCCAGCAGTACCGGACAGGGGGTGTCAGATACGCAGTATTTT,CASSTGQGVSDTQYF
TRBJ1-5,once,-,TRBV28,TGTGCCAGCAGCGGGTCTCGGGATAGCAATCAGCCCCAGCATTTT,CASSGSRDSNQPQHF
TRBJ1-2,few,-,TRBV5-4,TGTGCCAGCAGTCGGGACACCGCTGGCTACACCTTC,CASSRDTAGYTF
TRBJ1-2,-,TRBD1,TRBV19,TGTGCCAGTAGTATGGGACAGACTAACTATGGCTACACCTTC,CASSMGQTNYGYTF
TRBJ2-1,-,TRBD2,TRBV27,TGTGCCAGCAGTTTAGGAGCGGGGGGCAATGAGCAGTTCTTC,CASSLGAGGNEQFF
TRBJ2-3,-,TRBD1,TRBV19,TGTGCCAGTACCCAGGGGGCCCTCACAGATACGCAGTATTTT,CASTQGALTDTQYF
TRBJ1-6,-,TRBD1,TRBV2,TGTGCCAGCAGCAGCCAGGGGGCACGGAATTCACCCCTCTACTTT,CASSSQGARNSPLYF
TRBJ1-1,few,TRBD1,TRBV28,TGTGCCAGCAGTTTCCAGGGGGCTGAAGCTTTCTTT,CASSFQGAEAFF
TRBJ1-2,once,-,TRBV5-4,TGTGCCAGCAGCTTGTACGGCGGGAACCATGGCTACACCTTC,CASSLYGGNHGYTF
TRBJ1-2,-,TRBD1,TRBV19,TGTGCCAGTAGCCCTCAAACCGGGACAGTCTATGGCTACACCTTC,CASSPQTGTVYGYTF
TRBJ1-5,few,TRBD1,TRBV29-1,TGCAGCGCCAATGACAGGGGGCCGGGTCAGCCCCAGCATTTT,CSANDRGPGQPQHF
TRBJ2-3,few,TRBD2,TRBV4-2,TGTGCCAGCAGCGATGGGACTAGCGGGACTCGCGATACGCAGTATTTT,CASSDGTSGTRDTQYF
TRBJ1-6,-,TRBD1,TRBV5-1,TGCGCCAGCAGCTCCCAGGACAGGTTATCACCCCTCCACTTT,CASSSQDRLSPLHF
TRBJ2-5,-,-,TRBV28,TGTGCCAGCCAATTTGGACTGTACCAAGAGACCCAGTACTTC,CASQFGLYQETQYF
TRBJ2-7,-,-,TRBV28,TGTGCCAGCCAGGGGGGCTCCGGACCATACGAGCAGTACTTC,CASQGGSGPYEQYF
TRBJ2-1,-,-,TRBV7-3,TGTGCCAGCAGCTTAGGGGTAGGGGGATCCTACAATGAGCAGTTCTTC,CASSLGVGGSYNEQFF
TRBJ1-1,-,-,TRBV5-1,TGCGCCAGCAGCTTGGGGGCGGGGTGGTTCACTGAAGCTTTCTTT,CASSLGAGWFTEAFF
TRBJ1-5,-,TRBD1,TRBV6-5,TGTGCCAGCAGCCCTCACCGGGACAGTAATCAGCCCCAGCATTTT,CASSPHRDSNQPQHF
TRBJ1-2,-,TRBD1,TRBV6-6,TGTGCCAGCAGTTACGACAGGGGGTTGTATGGCTACACCTTC,CASSYDRGLYGYTF
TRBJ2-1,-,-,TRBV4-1,TGCGCCAGCAGCCAAGGGGGCAGGTTGAGCTCCTACAATGAGCAGTTCTTC,CASSQGGRLSSYNEQFF
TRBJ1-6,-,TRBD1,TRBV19,TGTGCCAGTAGTCCCCGGACAGGGGTGGCCTTTAATTCACCCCTCCACTTT,CASSPRTGVAFNSPLHF
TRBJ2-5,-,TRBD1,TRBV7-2,TGTGCCAGCAGCTTAGGTCGCAGGGGGCGCAAAGAGACCCAGTACTTC,CASSLGRRGRKETQYF
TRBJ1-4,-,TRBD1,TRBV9,TGTGCCAGCAGTTTGACAGGGACTAATGAAAAACTGTTTTTT,CASSLTGTNEKLFF
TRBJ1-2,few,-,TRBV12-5,TGTGCTAGTGGCTACCTTGGACAGTCGGCTAACTATGGCTACACCTTC,CASGYLGQSANYGYTF
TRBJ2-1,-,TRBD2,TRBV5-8,TGTGCCAGCAGCTTTGTGCGTCTCGAGCTAGCGGGGGGGCCGGGCCTTGAGCAGTTCTTC,CASSFVRLELAGGPGLEQFF
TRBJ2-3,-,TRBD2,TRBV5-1,TGCGCCAGCAGCTCCCGCCCGACTAGCGGGGATACGCAGTATTTT,CASSSRPTSGDTQYF
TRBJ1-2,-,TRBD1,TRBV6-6,TGTGCCAGCAGGGAGGACAGGGGGCTCTTTGGCTACACCTTC,CASREDRGLFGYTF
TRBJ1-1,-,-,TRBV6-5,TGTGCCAGCAGTTACTCGTTCAGGTTGAACACTGAAGCTTTCTTT,CASSYSFRLNTEAFF
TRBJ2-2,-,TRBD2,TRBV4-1,TGCGCCAGCAGCCAAGGTACTAGCGCCGGGGAGCTGTTTTTT,CASSQGTSAGELFF
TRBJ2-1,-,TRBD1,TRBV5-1,TGCGCCAGCAGTCGACAGGGGCAAAGCAATGAGCAGTTCTTC,CASSRQGQSNEQFF
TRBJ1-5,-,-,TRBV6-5,TGTGCCAGCAGTTGGACAGCCGATCATAGCAATCAGCCCCAGCATTTT,CASSWTADHSNQPQHF
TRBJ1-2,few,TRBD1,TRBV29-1,TGCAGCGCCCCGTTGGGACAGGGAGACTATGGCTACACCTTC,CSAPLGQGDYGYTF
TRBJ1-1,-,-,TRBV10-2,TGCGCCAGCAGACACGCTACTGAAGCTTTCTTT,CASRHATEAFF
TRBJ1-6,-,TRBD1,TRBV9,TGTGCCAGCAGCGCAGGGACAGGGGGCGAGGATTCACCCCTCCACTTT,CASSAGTGGEDSPLHF
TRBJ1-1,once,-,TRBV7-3,TGTGCCAGCAGCCTACTATGGGTATTCACTGAAGCTTTCTTT,CASSLLWVFTEAFF
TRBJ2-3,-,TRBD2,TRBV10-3,TGTGCCATCAGTGAGTCAGGGCGGGAGGGCCTAACAGATACGCAGTATTTT,CAISESGREGLTDTQYF
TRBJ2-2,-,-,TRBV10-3,TGTGCCATCAGTGAGTCGGGGGCAAGTCAAAACACCGGGGAGCTGTTTTTT,CAISESGASQNTGELFF
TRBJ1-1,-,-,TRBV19,TGTGCCAGTAGTTCCGCCGGGGGAAGATCTGAAGCTTTCTTT,CASSSAGGRSEAFF
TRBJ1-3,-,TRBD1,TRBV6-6,TGTGCCAGCAGAGTGACAGGGGGAAACACCATATATTTT,CASRVTGGNTIYF
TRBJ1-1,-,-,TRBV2,TGTGCCAGCAAGGGGCTTGACTGGACTGAAGCTTTCTTT,CASKGLDWTEAFF
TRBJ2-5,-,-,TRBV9,TGTGCCAGCAGCCCGGGACTTCAAGAGACCCAGTACTTC,CASSPGLQETQYF
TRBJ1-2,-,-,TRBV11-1,TGTGCCAGCAGCTTTGACAGCTACTATGGCTACACCTTC,CASSFDSYYGYTF
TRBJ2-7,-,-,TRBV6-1,TGTGCCAGCAGTGAAGGGGGCTCTTACGAGCAGTACTTC,CASSEGGSYEQYF
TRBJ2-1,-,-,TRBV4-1,TGCGCCAGCAGCCAAGATCCCGGGTACTACAATGAGCAGTTCTTC,CASSQDPGYYNEQFF
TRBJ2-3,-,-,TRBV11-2,TGTGCCAGCAGCCCCCAGATGACTTTCACAGATACGCAGTATTTT,CASSPQMTFTDTQYF
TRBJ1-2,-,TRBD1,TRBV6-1,TGTGCCAGCAGACCCTCCGGGACAGGGGATGGCTACACCTTC,CASRPSGTGDGYTF
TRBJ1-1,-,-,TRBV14,TGTGCCAGCAGCTCTTCCCTGAACACTGAAGCTTTCTTT,CASSSSLNTEAFF